Listed here are 7 T cell receptor beta chains from one sample, sequenced in a study of blood T cell repertoires in COVID-19. Using immunoSEQ multiplex PCR, the repertoire was profiled, and TCRdb retains in-frame clones only, with some absent. The profile shows about 59,000 clones, around 67% of them singletons. The specimen was peripheral blood. Receptor source: a woman aged 45-59 years with active or convalescent COVID-19.

The V and J genes are TRBV5-5 and TRBJ1-2; no firm D call. The germline V gene has CDR1 SGHKS and CDR2 YYEKEE (reference sequence). The CDR3 extends over 12 amino acids. V lost 0 bases to trimming and J lost 5 bases, with 5 bases between them. The CDR3 loop is CASSLARYGYTF. The DNA for the CDR3 is TGTGCCAGCAGCTTGGCCCGGTATGGCTACACCTTC.

J is TRBJ2-1 and V is TRBV4-1; 11 bases match TRBD2. V lost 1 base and J lost 1; bases outside the gene matches: 6. The CDR3 covers 18 residues. Germline-derived CDR1 and CDR2 are MGHRA and YSYEKL. In nucleotides, the CDR3 is TGCGCCAGCAGCCAAGCACTAGCGGGAGACCCATCCTACAATGAGCAGTTCTTC. Translation gives CASSQALAGDPSYNEQFF.

The rearrangement uses TRBV20-1 and TRBJ2-3; D gene ambiguous. The CDR3 is 10 residues long. With 3 bases removed from V and 5 bases from J, the gap between germline ends came to 3 bases. Looked up from germline, CDR1 is DFQATT and CDR2 is SNEGSKA (reference sequence). CDR3 region: CSASQDTQYF. The CDR3 DNA is TGCAGTGCTAGCCAAGATACGCAGTATTTT.

There are a few counts of this clone. The chain has TRBV27 and TRBJ1-2; D not certain. The CDR3 has 10 amino acids. The germline V gene has CDR1 MNHEY and CDR2 SMNVEV (reference sequence). Trimming pared 5 bases from V and 8 bases from J, leaving 6 bases between. This CDR3 reads CASSTEGYTF. CDR3 bases: TGTGCCAGCAGTACGGAGGGCTACACCTTC.

The rearrangement links TRBV5-4 to TRBJ1-1, with TRBD1 as a possible D gene (5 bases). This CDR3 has 16 residues. The germline gives CDR1 SGHNT, CDR2 YYREEE (reference sequence). V lost 5 bases and J lost 1, with 18 bases in between. Here the CDR3 reads CASSSPGLRKNTEAFF. The CDR3, as DNA: TGTGCCAGCAGTTCTCCGGGACTGAGAAAGAACACTGAAGCTTTCTTT.

The genes are TRBV21-1 and TRBJ2-7; TRBD2 is taken as the D call from the table, unchecked against the DNA. TRBV21-1 corresponds to a pseudogene. This CDR3 has 17 residues. The CDR3 coding sequence is TGTGCCAGCAGCAAAGTGAAAAAAAGGAGAAGCTCCTACGAGCAGTACTTC. Translating it yields CASSKVKKRRSSYEQYF.

The chain links TRBV2 to TRBJ1-2; D ambiguous. This CDR3 contains 13 residues. The V end lost 7 bases, the J end lost 5 bases, and 14 bases lay between the germline ends. Germline V gene data show CDR1 as SNHLY and CDR2 as FYNNEI. CDR3 sequence reads: CASTKGLEYGYTF. The DNA for the CDR3 is TGTGCCAGCACCAAAGGACTTGAATATGGCTACACCTTC.